Below, 13 T cell receptor beta chains from the same sample are listed, as sequenced in a study of blood T cell repertoires in COVID-19. The data were produced by immunoSEQ multiplex PCR, yet TCRdb's version contains in-frame clones alone and is incomplete. The table includes some 87,000 clones, about 89% detected once. The material sequenced was peripheral blood. These receptor sequences come from a human donor in a cohort sampled during active COVID-19.

The V call is TRBV5-8, the J call TRBJ1-3; D remains unclear. The CDR3 runs to 13 residues. Germline V CDR1 and CDR2: SGHTS, YDEGEE. V was pared by 2 bases and J by 4 bases, with 7 bases between. CDR3 amino acids: CASSFISGNTIYF. CDR3 sequence (DNA): TGTGCCAGCAGCTTTATATCGGGAAACACCATATATTTT.

This sequence joins TRBV27 and TRBJ1-3; D gene uncertain. The CDR3 runs 14 residues. Germline CDR1 is MNHEY and CDR2 is SMNVEV (reference sequence). Trimming took 6 bases from V and 1 from J, leaving 10 bases between them. In nucleotides, the CDR3 is TGTGCCAGCAGGGCAGGAAGGTCTGGAAACACCATATATTTT. Protein product: CASRAGRSGNTIYF.

The gene calls are TRBV27 and TRBJ1-4, with 9 nucleotides matching TRBD1. V lost 5 bases and J lost 8; bases outside the gene matches: 6. CDR1 is MNHEY and CDR2 is SMNVEV in the germline V gene (reference sequence). The CDR3 covers 14 residues. CDR3 nucleotide sequence: TGTGCCAGCAGTACGGACAGGGGTGGGGAAAAACTGTTTTTT. This encodes CASSTDRGGEKLFF.

V usage is TRBV9 and J usage is TRBJ1-2, with D unresolved. Trimming left V 3 bases short and J 4 bases short, with 7 bases between. CDR3 length equals 12 residues. The V gene's germline CDR1 is SGDLS and CDR2 YYNGEE. CDR3 in DNA: TGTGCCAGCAGCGCTCCCGGCTATGGCTACACCTTC. Translating gives CASSAPGYGYTF. Combining the CDR3 with reference TRBV9 and TRBJ1-2 gives the whole variable domain DSGVTQTPKHLITATGQRVTLRCSPRSGDLSVYWYQQSLDQGLQFLIQYYNGEERAKGNILERFSAQQFPDLHSELNLSSLELGDSALYFCASSAPGYGYTFGSGTRLTVV.

CDR3 bases: TGTGCCAGCAGGGGTCAGGGTTTAGGGCAAGAGACCCAGTACTTC. This gives the protein CASRGQGLGQETQYF. The J gene is TRBJ2-5, the V gene TRBV2; D might be TRBD1 (5 bases). The length of the CDR3 is 15 residues. V shed 6 bases and J shed 2 bases, with 16 bases lying between them. The V gene's germline CDR1 is SNHLY and CDR2 FYNNEI.

The chain couples TRBV4-1 to TRBJ1-3; D may be TRBD1 (6 bases). This CDR3 is 15 amino acids long. Trimming left V 0 bases short and J 0 bases short, with 6 bases between. Germline V gene data show CDR1 as MGHRA and CDR2 as YSYEKL. The CDR3 spells CASSQEGGSGNTIYF. The CDR3 DNA sequence: TGCGCCAGCAGCCAAGAAGGGGGCTCTGGAAACACCATATATTTT.

The chain has TRBV3-1 (or the pseudogene TRBV3-2) and TRBJ1-4, with TRBD1 as a possible D gene (5 bases). Per germline, CDR1 LGHDT and CDR2 YNNKEL (reference sequence). The CDR3 has 15 amino acids. V was cut by 4 bases and J by 7 bases, with 16 bases left in between. In DNA, the CDR3 is TGTGCCAGCAGCCCAACGTCGCGGGGCTCTGAAAAACTGTTTTTT. Its protein is CASSPTSRGSEKLFF.

In this sample, this clone turned up once. The chain employs TRBV7-9 and TRBJ2-2; no definite D call. Between the trimmed V and J ends, which lost 4 bases and 0 bases, there was a span of 6 bases. CDR3 length: 14 residues. Germline CDR1 is SEHNR and CDR2 is FQNEAQ (reference sequence). The CDR3 sequence: CASSWQPNTGELFF. The CDR3 DNA is TGTGCCAGCAGCTGGCAACCGAACACCGGGGAGCTGTTTTTT.

The V gene is TRBV19, the J gene TRBJ2-7; perhaps TRBD2 as D (5 bases). Per germline, CDR1 LNHDA and CDR2 SQIVND (reference sequence). V was trimmed by 2 bases and J by 3 bases, leaving 11 bases between them. This CDR3 has 14 amino acids. The CDR3 sequence: CASSINPLGYEQYF. The CDR3 DNA follows: TGTGCCAGTAGTATAAACCCACTAGGCTACGAGCAGTACTTC.

CDR3 protein: CASSGTVNQPQHF. CDR3 coding DNA: TGTGCCAGCAGTGGAACAGTCAATCAGCCCCAGCATTTT. This chain joins TRBV2 and TRBJ1-5; D not resolved. Trimming took 4 bases from V and 3 from J, leaving 7 bases between them. The CDR3 spans 13 residues. Per germline, CDR1 SNHLY and CDR2 FYNNEI.

The J gene is TRBJ2-5, the V gene TRBV7-3, with D possibly TRBD2 on 5 matching bases. Germline V gene lookup returns CDR1 SGHTA and CDR2 FQGTGA. This CDR3 region has 14 residues. V shed 2 bases and J shed 1 base, with 8 bases lying between them. CDR3 protein: CASSLFGVQETQYF. CDR3 nucleotide sequence: TGTGCCAGCAGCTTATTCGGGGTCCAAGAGACCCAGTACTTC.

V gene TRBV5-8 combines with J gene TRBJ1-6; TRBD1 is a possible D gene (6 bases). V was shortened by 9 bases and J by 8 bases, with 30 bases between the two germline ends. Looked up from germline, CDR1 is SGHTS and CDR2 is YDEGEE. This CDR3 spans 18 amino acids. The CDR3: CATNPGKTGFPYDSPLHF. For the CDR3, the DNA is TGTGCCACCAACCCAGGGAAGACAGGATTCCCTTATGATTCACCCCTCCACTTT.

This clone has only one observation. The rearrangement joins TRBV6-5 to TRBJ1-1; D perhaps matches TRBD1 (5 bases). The CDR3 consists of 14 residues. Between the trimmed V and J ends, which lost 7 bases and 4 bases, there was a span of 16 bases. Germline loops: CDR1 MNHEY, CDR2 SVGAGI. CDR3 DNA: TGTGCCAGCACCCCGCAGAGCGGGGGCACTGAAGCTTTCTTT. The encoded protein is CASTPQSGGTEAFF.